The 8 T cell receptor beta chains presented below share a single source sample, sequenced in a study of T cell responses to AZD1222 COVID-19 vaccine. Repertoires were generated with immunoSEQ multiplex PCR, while TCRdb's copy carries only in-frame clones and drops some. In the table there are 75,000 to 90,000 clones, approximately 90% of which are singletons. Source: peripheral blood, taken on day 0 of AZD1222 vaccination. The receptors were sampled from an adult in good health.

The chain links TRBV29-1 to TRBJ2-2; 12 nucleotides line up with TRBD2. Germline V gives CDR1 SQVTM, CDR2 ANQGSEA. The CDR3 has 15 residues. Unmatched junction bases numbered 3, after V lost 2 bases and J lost 5 bases. Here the CDR3 reads CSVELAGGLTGELFF. The CDR3 DNA reads TGCAGCGTTGAACTAGCGGGGGGGTTAACCGGGGAGCTGTTTTTT.

V and J are TRBV5-4 and TRBJ2-3, with TRBD2 identical over 7 bases. Trimming cost V 4 bases and J 3 bases; bases outside gene matches: 5. The CDR3 has 14 amino acids. CDR1 is SGHNT and CDR2 is YYREEE in the germline V gene (reference sequence). The CDR3 bases are TGTGCCAGCAGCGGCGGGACTAAGACAGATACGCAGTATTTT. This sequence encodes CASSGGTKTDTQYF.

The chain links TRBV3-1 (or the pseudogene TRBV3-2) to TRBJ1-2; D not certain. The germline CDR1 and CDR2 sequences are LGHDT and YNNKEL (reference sequence). This CDR3 spans 13 amino acids. Trimming stripped 2 bases from V and 6 bases from J, with 10 bases between. The DNA for the CDR3 is TGTGCCAGCAGCCAATGGGATCGTGATGGCTACACCTTC. It encodes CASSQWDRDGYTF.

The rearrangement uses TRBV27 and TRBJ2-5; D not resolved. Between the trimmed V and J ends, which lost 4 bases and 5 bases, there was a span of 14 bases. This CDR3 region has 14 residues. Germline CDR1 MNHEY, CDR2 SMNVEV (reference sequence). The CDR3 bases are TGTGCCAGCAGTTCCCGACTCCTTCACGAGACCCAGTACTTC. This codes for CASSSRLLHETQYF.

The V and J genes are TRBV7-6 and TRBJ1-6, with D maybe TRBD1 (6 bases). The CDR3 totals 15 residues. Germline V gives CDR1 SGHVS, CDR2 FNYEAQ. V was clipped by 0 bases and J by 7 bases, with 10 bases between them. CDR3 sequence reads: CASSLAPGQNSPLHF. The CDR3 nucleotides read TGTGCCAGCAGCTTAGCCCCGGGACAAAATTCACCCCTCCACTTT.

J is TRBJ1-2 and V is TRBV19; 8 bases match TRBD1. The CDR3 runs 13 residues. Germline V gene sequence: CDR1 LNHDA, CDR2 SQIVND (reference sequence). Trimming took 5 bases from V and 8 from J; bases not matched to a gene: 7. The DNA of the CDR3 is TGTGCCAGTAGTTATGGACAGGGCTACGGCTACACCTTC. Its protein is CASSYGQGYGYTF.

The chain uses TRBV3-1 (or the pseudogene TRBV3-2) and TRBJ2-5, with D unclear. Germline CDR1 reads LGHDT; CDR2 reads YNNKEL (reference sequence). V was shortened by 8 bases and J by 7 bases, with 8 bases between the two germline ends. CDR3 length equals 10 residues. The CDR3 bases are TGTGCCAGCGAGAAGGGGACCCAGTACTTC. Its protein product is CASEKGTQYF.

This clone was found once. The CDR3 region has the DNA TGTGCCAGCAGCTTACTGAGTCAGGCTGGTGAAAAACTGTTTTTT. Residues: CASSLLSQAGEKLFF. The chain has TRBV7-9 and TRBJ1-4; D remains unclear. The germline CDR1 and CDR2 sequences are SEHNR and FQNEAQ (reference sequence). The V end was cut by 2 bases, the J end by 7 bases, with 14 bases between. This CDR3 is 15 amino acids long.